This T cell receptor (beta chain) was documented in a study of shared clonotypes between healthy human individuals. Study findings and constraints: Clonotype sharing among donors likely depends on sequencing depth.

Germline V CDR1 and CDR2: LNHDA, SQIVND (reference sequence). CDR3 length: 14 amino acids. V lost 4 bases to trimming and J lost 4 bases; unmatched junction nucleotides: 2. In the case of this clone: The antigen remains undetermined.

DNA input for the unsorted PBMC replicate PCRs was approximately 300 ng, about 30,000 T cell genomes. Method: immunoSEQ multiplex PCR; TCRdb's copy keeps in-frame clones and lacks some. The sample consists of 450,000 to 500,000 clones, 79% of them appearing once. For genomic DNA, unsorted samples relied on tens of millions of PBMCs. The specimen was PBMCs. The rearrangement joins TRBV19 to TRBJ1-5; TRBD1 matches at 9 bases. The receptor comes from a middle-aged woman in good health. Some clones in this sample may be carry-over from other donors' samples. The DNA for the CDR3 is TGTGCCAGTAGTAAGGGACAGGGTAATCAGCCCCAGCATTTT. As protein: CASSKGQGNQPQHF.